A single sample is the source of the 29 T cell receptor beta chains below, sequenced in a study of OX40 agonist ivuxolimab in advanced cancers. Profiling relied on immunoSEQ multiplex PCR, and the TCRdb table lists in-frame clones only, not all of them. The sample carries some 90,000 clones, roughly 89% recorded once. The specimen comprised CD4+ or CD8+ T cells sorted from blood, sampled in a trial of the OX40 agonist ivuxolimab. The receptor set was obtained from an adult with an advanced solid tumor such as melanoma, head and neck, liver or kidney cancer.

The chain combines TRBV18 with TRBJ2-3; 8 nucleotides match TRBD1. Looked up from germline, CDR1 is KGHSH and CDR2 is LQKENI. With V trimmed by 3 bases and J by 4 bases, 0 bases remained unmatched. The CDR3 runs 13 residues. CDR3 in amino acids: CASSPTGADTQYF. The CDR3 coding sequence is TGTGCCAGCTCACCGACAGGGGCAGATACGCAGTATTTT.

The chain uses TRBV6-5 and TRBJ1-2; 7 bases fit TRBD1. V shed 3 bases, J shed 0 bases, and the junction held 7 bases outside the gene matches. This CDR3 spans 16 amino acids. CDR1 and CDR2 (germline): MNHEY, SVGAGI. CDR3 in amino acids: CASSYAYRGTNYGYTF. The DNA for the CDR3 is TGTGCCAGCAGTTATGCTTACAGGGGAACTAACTATGGCTACACCTTC.

The chain couples TRBV5-1 to TRBJ2-7, with TRBD1 identical over 7 bases. The CDR3 extends over 16 amino acids. V trimming: 4 bases; J trimming: 3 bases; junction bases outside the gene matches: 13. Germline CDR1 and CDR2: SGHRS and YFSETQ. CDR3 residues: CASSARDYRGHYEQYF. The DNA for the CDR3 is TGCGCCAGCAGCGCACGCGACTACAGGGGACACTACGAGCAGTACTTC.

V is TRBV21-1 and J is TRBJ1-1. TRBV21-1 is described as a pseudogene. The CDR3 runs to 17 residues. CDR3 region: CASSAAEALWRNTEAFF. Written as DNA, the CDR3 is TGTGCCAGCAGCGCCGCGGAGGCCCTCTGGAGGAACACTGAAGCTTTCTTT.

The chain has TRBV28 and TRBJ1-1; D is unresolved. Germline CDR1 is MDHEN and CDR2 is SYDVKM. V was trimmed by 6 bases and J by 7 bases, leaving 9 bases between them. The CDR3 is made up of 11 amino acids. The DNA of the CDR3 is TGTGCCAGCAGCACTATAAGTGAAGCTTTCTTT. It encodes CASSTISEAFF.

This sequence joins TRBV6-5 and TRBJ2-7; D is unclear. Trimming stripped 4 bases from V and 4 bases from J, with 5 bases between. From germline, CDR1 is MNHEY and CDR2 SVGAGI. There are 11 residues in the CDR3. CDR3 sequence reads: CASSSAYEQYF. Here the CDR3 DNA reads TGTGCCAGCAGTTCGGCTTACGAGCAGTACTTC.

The chain links TRBV12-5 to TRBJ2-5; TRBD2 matches 12 bases. The CDR3 is 15 amino acids. The germline gives CDR1 LGHNT, CDR2 FRNRAP. J was trimmed by 4 bases and V by 1 base; bases with no gene match: 1. CDR3 DNA: TGTGCTAGTGGTTTGGGACTAGCGGGAGCAGAGACCCAGTACTTC. It is translated as CASGLGLAGAETQYF.

The V gene is TRBV7-2, the J gene TRBJ2-4, with 7 positions matching TRBD2. V was clipped by 2 bases and J by 3 bases; unmatched bases: 4. This CDR3 spans 15 amino acids. CDR1 is SGHTA and CDR2 is FQGNSA in the germline V gene. CDR3 in DNA: TGTGCCAGCAGCTTATCGGGGGGAGGCAAAAACATTCAGTACTTC. Protein sequence: CASSLSGGGKNIQYF. Drawing the rest from reference TRBV7-2 and TRBJ2-4, the complete variable domain is GAGVSQSPSNKVTEKGKDVELRCDPISGHTALYWYRQSLGQGLEFLIYFQGNSAPDKSGLPSDRFSAERTGGSVSTLTIQRTQQEDSAVYLCASSLSGGGKNIQYFGAGTRLSVL.

The V call is TRBV15, the J call TRBJ1-4, with 7 bases that match TRBD1. The V gene end was trimmed by 3 bases and the J gene end by 13 bases; junction bases not matched to a gene: 2. CDR1 LNHNV and CDR2 YYDKDF come from the germline V gene (reference sequence). This CDR3 contains 11 residues. CDR3 in DNA: TGTGCCACCAGCAGGGACAGGCGACTGTTTTTT. It translates to CATSRDRRLFF.

The gene calls are TRBV5-6 and TRBJ1-5; TRBD1 might be the D (6 bases). With 4 bases removed from V and 5 bases from J, the gap between germline ends came to 16 bases. Germline V lookup: CDR1 SGHDT, CDR2 YYEEEE. The CDR3 is 15 amino acids. CDR3 sequence: CASSGRGRFDQPQHF. The CDR3 nucleotides read TGTGCCAGCAGCGGCAGGGGAAGGTTTGATCAGCCCCAGCATTTT. Full variable domain (rest looked up from reference TRBV5-6 and TRBJ1-5): DAGVTQSPTHLIKTRGQQVTLRCSPKSGHDTVSWYQQALGQGPQFIFQYYEEEERQRGNFPDRFSGHQFPNYSSELNVNALLLGDSALYLCASSGRGRFDQPQHFGDGTRLSIL.

As DNA, the CDR3 is TGTGCCAGCAGACCCCCAGGAGTTGTTAAGAACGAGCAGTACTTC. Translating gives CASRPPGVVKNEQYF. The V gene is TRBV28, the J gene TRBJ2-7; D gene unclear. CDR1 MDHEN and CDR2 SYDVKM come from the germline V gene. This CDR3 has 15 amino acids. V was trimmed by 6 bases and J by 5 bases, leaving 20 bases between them.

This chain links TRBV19 with TRBJ2-3; possibly TRBD1 for D (6 bases). V lost 4 bases to trimming and J lost 2 bases, with 10 bases between them. CDR1 and CDR2 (germline): LNHDA, SQIVND (reference sequence). The CDR3 is made up of 14 amino acids. The CDR3 here is CASSTQGTTDTQYF. The CDR3 DNA reads as TGTGCCAGTAGTACGCAGGGGACCACAGATACGCAGTATTTT.

The chain employs TRBV5-8 and TRBJ2-7; 8 bases align to TRBD1. The J segment lost 12 bases and the V segment lost 4 bases, leaving 6 bases of the junction unmatched. Germline loops: CDR1 SGHTS, CDR2 YDEGEE. This CDR3 spans 11 amino acids. The CDR3 DNA follows: TGTGCCAGCAGCCTCGGACAGGGTGCGTACTTC. This sequence encodes CASSLGQGAYF.

V is TRBV6-6 and J is TRBJ2-5; D is unresolved. Trimming left V 7 bases short and J 5 bases short, with 11 bases between. The length of the CDR3 is 12 residues. Germline CDR1 is MNHNY and CDR2 is SVGAGI (reference sequence). The CDR3 bases are TGTGCCAGCACCAGGCCTCAGGAGACCCAGTACTTC. Encoded protein: CASTRPQETQYF.

V gene TRBV6-8 combines with J gene TRBJ2-5; 14 nucleotides agree with TRBD2. CDR1 MNHGY and CDR2 SAAAGT come from the germline V gene. The CDR3 consists of 19 residues. Germline trimming cut 2 bases from V and 2 bases from J; bases unmatched to any gene: 10. The DNA for the CDR3 is TGTGCCAGCAGTTACCCAGGACTAGCGGGAGGTTCGGGGCAAGAGACCCAGTACTTC. Translation gives CASSYPGLAGGSGQETQYF.

V is TRBV7-2 and J is TRBJ1-1; D gene unclear. Germline V gives CDR1 SGHTA, CDR2 FQGNSA. The ends were cut back, 1 base at V and 4 bases at J, with 10 bases in the middle. The CDR3 has 14 amino acids. CDR3 amino acids: CASSLGLDGTEAFF. In nucleotides, the CDR3 is TGTGCCAGCAGCTTAGGCCTGGATGGCACTGAAGCTTTCTTT.

CDR3 sequence (DNA): TGTGCCAGCAGCTCGGATATCTGGGGCACTGAAGCTTTCTTT. This translates into CASSSDIWGTEAFF. The V gene is TRBV5-5, the J gene TRBJ1-1; D unresolved. Germline CDR1 is SGHKS and CDR2 is YYEKEE (reference sequence). V was shortened by 3 bases and J by 4 bases, with 13 bases between the two germline ends. The CDR3 is made up of 14 amino acids.

This chain connects TRBV7-2 to TRBJ1-3; the match to TRBD1 covers 8 bases. The CDR3 runs 15 residues. Looked up from germline, CDR1 is SGHTA and CDR2 is FQGNSA. The ends lost 2 bases at V and 4 bases at J; junction bases unmatched: 4. The CDR3 DNA is TGTGCCAGCAGCTTATCGGCAGGGGGCGGAAACACCATATATTTT. Protein sequence: CASSLSAGGGNTIYF. The entire variable domain, with the rest obtained from reference TRBV7-2 and TRBJ1-3, is as follows: GAGVSQSPSNKVTEKGKDVELRCDPISGHTALYWYRQSLGQGLEFLIYFQGNSAPDKSGLPSDRFSAERTGGSVSTLTIQRTQQEDSAVYLCASSLSAGGGNTIYFGEGSWLTVV.

The CDR3: CASSDLFGGRAFEQYF. The CDR3 bases are TGCGCCAGCAGTGACTTGTTCGGCGGGAGGGCCTTCGAGCAGTACTTC. The chain is built from TRBV10-2 and TRBJ2-7; TRBD2 matches at 9 bases. The CDR3 runs 16 residues. Germline V lookup: CDR1 WSHSY, CDR2 SAAADI. J gave up 6 bases and V 3 bases, and 12 bases lay outside the gene matches.

The genes are TRBV5-4 and TRBJ2-2; no clear D. V shed 5 bases and J shed 2 bases, with 7 bases lying between them. Germline V CDR1 and CDR2: SGHNT, YYREEE (reference sequence). The CDR3 consists of 13 residues. The CDR3 region has the DNA TGTGCCAGCAGTGTGACCAACACCGGGGAGCTGTTTTTT. It encodes CASSVTNTGELFF.

In its sample, this clone was seen once. V gene TRBV28 combines with J gene TRBJ2-7; D ambiguous. CDR3 size: 16 residues. Per germline, CDR1 MDHEN and CDR2 SYDVKM. The germline V and J ends were trimmed by 3 bases and 0 bases, with 15 bases remaining between them. CDR3 loop: CASSFWLGLSSYEQYF. Written as DNA, the CDR3 is TGTGCCAGCAGTTTTTGGCTAGGGCTAAGCTCCTACGAGCAGTACTTC. The whole variable domain, remainder taken from reference TRBV28 and TRBJ2-7, is DVKVTQSSRYLVKRTGEKVFLECVQDMDHENMFWYRQDPGLGLRLIYFSYDVKMKEKGDIPEGYSVSREKKERFSLILESASTNQTSMYLCASSFWLGLSSYEQYFGPGTRLTVT.

The chain uses TRBV13 and TRBJ2-2, with D possibly being TRBD1 or TRBD2 (8 bases each). Germline CDR1 PRHDT, CDR2 FYEKMQ (reference sequence). The CDR3 runs 17 residues. V gave up 5 bases and J gave up 1 base, with 17 bases separating them. The CDR3 region is CASSPQGAGGNTGELFF. CDR3 nucleotide sequence: TGTGCCAGCAGCCCCCAGGGGGCGGGAGGGAACACCGGGGAGCTGTTTTTT.

This chain joins TRBV6-1 and TRBJ2-7; possibly TRBD2 for D (5 bases). The germline gives CDR1 MNHNS, CDR2 SASEGT. Trimming shortened V by 5 bases and J by 0 bases, and 5 bases separated the two germline ends. The CDR3 totals 12 residues. The chain's CDR3 is CASSSGSYEQYF. The CDR3 DNA sequence: TGTGCCAGCAGTAGCGGCTCCTACGAGCAGTACTTC.

This chain links TRBV11-2 with TRBJ2-2; D remains ambiguous. Between the trimmed V and J ends, which lost 5 bases and 8 bases, there was a span of 15 bases. The CDR3 has 14 residues. Germline V gives CDR1 SGHAT, CDR2 FQNNGV. The CDR3 DNA sequence: TGTGCCAGCAGCGCCCGACATGGAACAGGGGAGCTGTTTTTT. Its translation: CASSARHGTGELFF.

The chain recombines TRBV5-5 with TRBJ1-4; TRBD1 is a possible D gene (5 bases). Per germline, CDR1 SGHKS and CDR2 YYEKEE (reference sequence). This CDR3 contains 15 residues. V was cut by 4 bases and J by 4 bases, with 14 bases left in between. DNA for the CDR3: TGTGCCAGCAGCCTGGCTGCGGGGGTTAATGAAAAACTGTTTTTT. It specifies CASSLAAGVNEKLFF.

The chain carries TRBV5-4 and TRBJ2-2, with 10 bases fitting TRBD1. The CDR3 sequence is 15 residues long. Germline V lookup: CDR1 SGHNT, CDR2 YYREEE (reference sequence). V lost 4 bases to trimming and J lost 4 bases; unmatched junction nucleotides: 4. In DNA form, the CDR3 reads TGTGCCAGCAGCCCGGGACAGGGGATCACCGGGGAGCTGTTTTTT. This encodes CASSPGQGITGELFF.

V gene TRBV6-6 combines with J gene TRBJ2-3, with unresolved D. V was trimmed by 5 bases and J by 2 bases, leaving 17 bases between them. The CDR3 runs 16 residues. Germline V lookup: CDR1 MNHNY, CDR2 SVGAGI (reference sequence). CDR3 coding DNA: TGTGCCAGCAGTCCAACTCCACCCGATTACACAGATACGCAGTATTTT. Protein sequence: CASSPTPPDYTDTQYF.

This sequence joins TRBV30 and TRBJ2-2; 7 bases are a match to TRBD2. Germline V CDR1 and CDR2: GTSNPN, SVGIG (reference sequence). The trim removed 4 bases at V and 4 bases at J, leaving 6 bases unmatched. The CDR3 is made up of 14 amino acids. DNA for the CDR3: TGTGCCTGGAACCCGGGAGGCCTCACCGGGGAGCTGTTTTTT. It yields the protein CAWNPGGLTGELFF.

This sequence joins TRBV7-9 and TRBJ2-1; tentatively, D is TRBD2 (5 bases). Germline CDR1 SEHNR, CDR2 FQNEAQ (reference sequence). The CDR3 loop spans 16 amino acids. Trimming stripped 5 bases from V and 0 bases from J, with 14 bases between. CDR3 nucleotide sequence: TGTGCCAGCAGCGGGCACGCGGGCAGCTCCTACAATGAGCAGTTCTTC. Translating it yields CASSGHAGSSYNEQFF.